This entry describes one TCR beta chain. The antigen remains unidentified. This CDR3 is 17 amino acids long. V shed 3 bases and J 2 bases; nucleotides not matched to a gene: 13. Germline V gene lookup returns CDR1 MDHEN and CDR2 SYDVKM. The data stem from a study of cytomegalovirus exposure and HLA in healthy donors. Study-wide findings and caveats: The authors listed approximately 150 TCR beta chains as cytomegalovirus-associated. Presence/absence results assume similar sequencing depth per donor, which may not hold.

The PCR contained 60 Vbeta and 13 Jbeta primers. Only in-frame clones appear in the TCRdb table, and some are missing; sequencing was by immunoSEQ multiplex PCR. The sample yields roughly 290,000 clones, about 80% seen once. This TCR derives from a girl between 2 and 10 years old in good health and CMV-seronegative. This rearrangement joins TRBV28 to TRBJ2-7, with 7 bases identical to TRBD2. The sequenced sample was PBMCs. CDR3 protein: CASSLGRWAGETYEQYF. Here the CDR3 DNA reads TGTGCCAGCAGTTTGGGTAGGTGGGCGGGAGAGACCTACGAGCAGTACTTC.